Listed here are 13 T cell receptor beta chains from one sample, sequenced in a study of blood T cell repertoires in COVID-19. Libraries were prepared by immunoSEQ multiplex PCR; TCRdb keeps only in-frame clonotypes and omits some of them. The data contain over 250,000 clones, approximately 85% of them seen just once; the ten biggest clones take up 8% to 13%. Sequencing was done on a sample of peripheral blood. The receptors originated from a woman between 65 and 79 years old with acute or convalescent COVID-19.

The CDR3 spells CASSQGTGSGYTF. CDR3 nucleotides: TGTGCCAGCAGCCAAGGGACAGGATCTGGCTACACCTTC. The chain has TRBV3-1 (or the pseudogene TRBV3-2) and TRBJ1-2, with 7 bases that match TRBD1. V trimming: 1 base; J trimming: 7 bases; junction bases outside the gene matches: 3. Germline V gene sequence: CDR1 LGHDT, CDR2 YNNKEL (reference sequence). The CDR3 has 13 residues.

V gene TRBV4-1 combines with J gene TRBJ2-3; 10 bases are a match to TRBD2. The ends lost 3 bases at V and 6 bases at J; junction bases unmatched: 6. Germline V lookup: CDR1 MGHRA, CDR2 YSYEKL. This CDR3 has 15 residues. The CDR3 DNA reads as TGCGCCAGCAGCCAGGTATGGGGACTAGCGGATACGCAGTATTTT. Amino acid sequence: CASSQVWGLADTQYF.

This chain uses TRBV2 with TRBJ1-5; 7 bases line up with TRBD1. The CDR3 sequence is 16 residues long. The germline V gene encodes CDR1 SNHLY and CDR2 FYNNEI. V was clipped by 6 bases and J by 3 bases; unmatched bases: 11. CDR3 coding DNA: TGTGCCAGCAGGCCCGACAGGGCCCGATACAATCAGCCCCAGCATTTT. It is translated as CASRPDRARYNQPQHF.

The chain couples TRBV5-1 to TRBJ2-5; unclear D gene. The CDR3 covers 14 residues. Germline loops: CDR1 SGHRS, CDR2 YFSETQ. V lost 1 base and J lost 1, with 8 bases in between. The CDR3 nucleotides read TGCGCCAGCAGCTTGTATCCAGGCCAAGAGACCCAGTACTTC. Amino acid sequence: CASSLYPGQETQYF.

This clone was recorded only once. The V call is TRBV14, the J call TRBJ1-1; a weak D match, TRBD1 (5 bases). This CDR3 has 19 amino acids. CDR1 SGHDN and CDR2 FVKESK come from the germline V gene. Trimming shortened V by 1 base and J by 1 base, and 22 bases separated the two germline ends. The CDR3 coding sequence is TGTGCCAGCAGCCAAGTGGGGTGGAAAGGTCGCGGGGCGAACACTGAAGCTTTCTTT. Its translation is CASSQVGWKGRGANTEAFF.

The CDR3 DNA reads TGCGCCAGCAGCTTTTCCGGGCTCGGAAGGGGAATCACTGAAGCTTTCTTT. Its translation: CASSFSGLGRGITEAFF. The J gene is TRBJ1-1, the V gene TRBV5-1, with D possibly matching TRBD1 (5 bases). V was clipped by 2 bases and J by 4 bases, with 21 bases between them. This CDR3 region has 17 residues. Germline V gene lookup returns CDR1 SGHRS and CDR2 YFSETQ.

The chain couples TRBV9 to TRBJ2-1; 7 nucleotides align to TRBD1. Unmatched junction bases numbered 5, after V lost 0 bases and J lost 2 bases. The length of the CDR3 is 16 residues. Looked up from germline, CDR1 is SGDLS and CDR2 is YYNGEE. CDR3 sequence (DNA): TGTGCCAGCAGCGTAGCCCCCGGGACAGCCTACAATGAGCAGTTCTTC. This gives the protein CASSVAPGTAYNEQFF.

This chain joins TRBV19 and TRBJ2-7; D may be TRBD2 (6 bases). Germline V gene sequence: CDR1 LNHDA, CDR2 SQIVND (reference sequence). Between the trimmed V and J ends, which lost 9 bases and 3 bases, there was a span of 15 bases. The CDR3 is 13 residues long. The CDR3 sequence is CASRQIGGYEQYF. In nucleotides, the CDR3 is TGTGCCAGCAGACAGATCGGGGGCTACGAGCAGTACTTC.

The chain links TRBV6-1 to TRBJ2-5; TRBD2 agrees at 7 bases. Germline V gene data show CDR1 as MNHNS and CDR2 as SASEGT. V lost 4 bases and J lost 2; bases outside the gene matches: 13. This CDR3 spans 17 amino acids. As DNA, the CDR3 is TGTGCCAGCAGTGCCGGAGGGAGCGGGGCCTTGCAAGAGACCCAGTACTTC. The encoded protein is CASSAGGSGALQETQYF.

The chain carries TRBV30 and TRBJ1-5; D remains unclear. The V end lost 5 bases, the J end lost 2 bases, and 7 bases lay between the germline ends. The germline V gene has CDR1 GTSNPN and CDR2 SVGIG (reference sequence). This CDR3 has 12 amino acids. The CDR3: CAWDGGNQPQHF. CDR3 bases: TGTGCCTGGGACGGTGGCAATCAGCCCCAGCATTTT.

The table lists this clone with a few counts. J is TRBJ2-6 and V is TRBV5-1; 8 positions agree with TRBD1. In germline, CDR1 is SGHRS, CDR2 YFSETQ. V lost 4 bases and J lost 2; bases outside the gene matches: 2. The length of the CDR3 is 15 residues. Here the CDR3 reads CASSRTGTGANVLTF. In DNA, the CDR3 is TGCGCCAGCAGCAGGACAGGGACTGGGGCCAACGTCCTGACTTTC.

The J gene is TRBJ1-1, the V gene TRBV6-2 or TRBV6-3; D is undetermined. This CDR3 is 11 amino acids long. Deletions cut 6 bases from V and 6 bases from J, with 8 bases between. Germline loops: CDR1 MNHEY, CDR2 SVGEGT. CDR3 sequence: CASSPVPEAFF. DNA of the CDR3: TGTGCCAGCAGCCCCGTTCCTGAAGCTTTCTTT.

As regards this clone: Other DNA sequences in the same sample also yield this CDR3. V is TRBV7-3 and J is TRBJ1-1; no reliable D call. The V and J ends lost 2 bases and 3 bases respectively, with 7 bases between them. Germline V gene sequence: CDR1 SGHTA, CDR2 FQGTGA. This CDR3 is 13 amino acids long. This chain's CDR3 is CASSLLRDTEAFF. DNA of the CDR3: TGTGCCAGCAGCTTACTGAGGGACACTGAAGCTTTCTTT.